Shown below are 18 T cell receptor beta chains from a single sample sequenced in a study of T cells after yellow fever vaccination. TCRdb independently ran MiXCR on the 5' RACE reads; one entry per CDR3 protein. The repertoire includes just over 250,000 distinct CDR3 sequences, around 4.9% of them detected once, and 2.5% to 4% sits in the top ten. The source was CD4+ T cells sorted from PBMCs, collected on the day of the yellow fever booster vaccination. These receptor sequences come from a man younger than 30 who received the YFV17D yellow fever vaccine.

The CDR3 loop is CASSTMGLTDAFF. The DNA of the CDR3 is TGTGCCAGCAGCACTATGGGATTGACAGATGCTTTCTTT. The rearrangement joins TRBV14 to TRBJ1-1, with D tentatively TRBD1 (5 bases). Trimming stripped 5 bases from V and 11 bases from J, with 18 bases between. CDR3 length equals 13 residues. Germline CDR1 is SGHDN and CDR2 is FVKESK.

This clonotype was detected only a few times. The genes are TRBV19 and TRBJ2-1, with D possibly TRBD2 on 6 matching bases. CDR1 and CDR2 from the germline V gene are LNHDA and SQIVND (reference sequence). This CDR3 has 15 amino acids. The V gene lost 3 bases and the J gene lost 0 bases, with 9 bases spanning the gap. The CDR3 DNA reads TGTGCCAGTAGTATGCGGGGTAGCTCCTACAATGAGCAGTTCTTC. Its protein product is CASSMRGSSYNEQFF.

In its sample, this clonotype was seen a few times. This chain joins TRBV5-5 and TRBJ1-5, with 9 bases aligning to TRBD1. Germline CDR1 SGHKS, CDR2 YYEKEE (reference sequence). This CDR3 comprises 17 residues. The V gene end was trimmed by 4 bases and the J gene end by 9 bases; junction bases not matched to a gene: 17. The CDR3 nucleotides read TGTGCCAGCAGCCTTGTTAATCTTCGGACAGGGGTGCGGCCCCAGCATTTT. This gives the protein CASSLVNLRTGVRPQHF.

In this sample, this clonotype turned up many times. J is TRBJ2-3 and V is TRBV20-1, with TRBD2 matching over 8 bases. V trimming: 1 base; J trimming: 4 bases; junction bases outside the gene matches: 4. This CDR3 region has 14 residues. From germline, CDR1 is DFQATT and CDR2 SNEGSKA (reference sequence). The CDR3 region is CSARASGGADTQYF. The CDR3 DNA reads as TGCAGTGCTAGAGCGAGCGGGGGTGCAGATACGCAGTATTTT.

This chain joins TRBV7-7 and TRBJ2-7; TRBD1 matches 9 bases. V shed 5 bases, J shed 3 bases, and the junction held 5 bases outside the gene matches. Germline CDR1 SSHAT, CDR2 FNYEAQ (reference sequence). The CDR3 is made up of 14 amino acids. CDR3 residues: CASSRRDRVYEQYF. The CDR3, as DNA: TGTGCCAGCAGCCGCCGGGACAGGGTCTACGAGCAGTACTTC.

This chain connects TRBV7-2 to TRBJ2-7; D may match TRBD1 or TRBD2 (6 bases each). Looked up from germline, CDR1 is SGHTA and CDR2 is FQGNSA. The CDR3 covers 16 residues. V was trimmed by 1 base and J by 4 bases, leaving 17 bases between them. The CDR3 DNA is TGTGCCAGCAGCTTAGTTACGGGGGCTACTCCTTACGAGCAGTACTTC. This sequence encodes CASSLVTGATPYEQYF.

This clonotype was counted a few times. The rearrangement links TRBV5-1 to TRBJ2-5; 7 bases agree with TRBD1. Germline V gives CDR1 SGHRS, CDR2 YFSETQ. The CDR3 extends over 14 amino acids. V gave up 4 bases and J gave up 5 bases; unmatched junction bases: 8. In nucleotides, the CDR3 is TGCGCCAGCAGCGAGAGGGGGCTAGTCGAGACCCAGTACTTC. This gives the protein CASSERGLVETQYF.

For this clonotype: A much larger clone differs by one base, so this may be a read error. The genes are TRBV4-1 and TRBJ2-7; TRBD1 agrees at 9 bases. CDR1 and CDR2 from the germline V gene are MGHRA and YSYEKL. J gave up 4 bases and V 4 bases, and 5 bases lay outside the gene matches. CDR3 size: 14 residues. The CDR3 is CASSPNRGPYEQYF. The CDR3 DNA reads TGCGCCAGCAGCCCGAACAGGGGGCCGTACGAGCAGTACTTC.

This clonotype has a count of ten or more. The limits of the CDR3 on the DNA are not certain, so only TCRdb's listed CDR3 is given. CDR3 sequence: CASSSSTSRATEQFF. The rearrangement uses TRBV12-3 or TRBV12-4 and TRBJ2-1; TRBD2, the table's D call, lacks a check against the DNA. The CDR3 sequence runs 15 residues, both termini included.

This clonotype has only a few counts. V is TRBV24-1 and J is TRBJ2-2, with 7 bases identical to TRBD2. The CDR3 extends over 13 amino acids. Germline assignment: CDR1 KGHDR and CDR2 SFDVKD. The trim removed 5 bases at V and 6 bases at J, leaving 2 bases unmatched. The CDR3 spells CATSVRGAGELFF. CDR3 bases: TGTGCCACCAGTGTACGGGGGGCCGGGGAGCTGTTTTTT.

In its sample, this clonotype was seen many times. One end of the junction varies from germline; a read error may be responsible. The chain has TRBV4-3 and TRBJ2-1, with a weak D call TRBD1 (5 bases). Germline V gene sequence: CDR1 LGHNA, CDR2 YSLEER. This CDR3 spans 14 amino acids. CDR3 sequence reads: CASSQETRDPILAF. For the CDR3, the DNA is TGCGCCAGCAGCCAAGAGACCAGGGATCCAATCTTGGCCTTC.

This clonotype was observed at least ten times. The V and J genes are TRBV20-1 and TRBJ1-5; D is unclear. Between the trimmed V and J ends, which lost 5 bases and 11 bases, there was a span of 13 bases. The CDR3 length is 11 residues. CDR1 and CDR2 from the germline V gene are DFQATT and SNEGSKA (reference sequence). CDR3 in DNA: TGCAGTGCTGGGGATCCCTGGTCCCAGCATTTT. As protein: CSAGDPWSQHF.

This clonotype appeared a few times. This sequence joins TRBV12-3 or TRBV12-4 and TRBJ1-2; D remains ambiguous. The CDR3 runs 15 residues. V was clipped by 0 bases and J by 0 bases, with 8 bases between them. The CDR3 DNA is TGTGCCAGCAGTTTAGCGGAGGCAGCTAACTATGGCTACACCTTC. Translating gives CASSLAEAANYGYTF.

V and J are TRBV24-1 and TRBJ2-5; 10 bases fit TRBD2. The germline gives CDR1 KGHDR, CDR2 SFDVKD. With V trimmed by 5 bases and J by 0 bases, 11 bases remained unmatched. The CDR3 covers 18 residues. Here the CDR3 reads CATSGPTLLAGYQETQYF. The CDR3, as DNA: TGTGCCACCAGTGGCCCGACCCTACTAGCGGGGTACCAAGAGACCCAGTACTTC.

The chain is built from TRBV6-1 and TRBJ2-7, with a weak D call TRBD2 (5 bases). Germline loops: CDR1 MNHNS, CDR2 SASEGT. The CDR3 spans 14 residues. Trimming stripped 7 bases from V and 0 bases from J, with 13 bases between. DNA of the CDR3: TGTGCCAGCACCTATACGGCGGGCTCCTACGAGCAGTACGTC. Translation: CASTYTAGSYEQYV.

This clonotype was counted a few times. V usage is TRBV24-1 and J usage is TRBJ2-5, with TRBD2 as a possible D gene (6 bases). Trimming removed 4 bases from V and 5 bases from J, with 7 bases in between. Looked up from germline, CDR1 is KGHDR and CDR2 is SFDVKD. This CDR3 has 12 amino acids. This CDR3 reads CATSERGETQYF. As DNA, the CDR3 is TGTGCCACCAGTGAGCGGGGCGAGACCCAGTACTTC.

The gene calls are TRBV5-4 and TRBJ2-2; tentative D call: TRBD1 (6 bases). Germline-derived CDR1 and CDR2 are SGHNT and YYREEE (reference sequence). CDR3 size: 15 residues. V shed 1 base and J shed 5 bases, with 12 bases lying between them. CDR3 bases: TGTGCCAGCAGCTTGATGGGGGCCGCTACCGGGGAGCTGTTTTTT. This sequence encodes CASSLMGAATGELFF. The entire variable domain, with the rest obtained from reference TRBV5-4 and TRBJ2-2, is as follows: ETGVTQSPTHLIKTRGQQVTLRCSSQSGHNTVSWYQQALGQGPQFIFQYYREEENGRGNFPPRFSGLQFPNYSSELNVNALELDDSALYLCASSLMGAATGELFFGEGSRLTVL.

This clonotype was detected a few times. Written as DNA, the CDR3 is TGTGCCAGCAGCTTTGGGGACTACAACGAGCAGTACTTC. It translates to CASSFGDYNEQYF. This chain joins TRBV13 and TRBJ2-7, with 7 bases lining up with TRBD2. The CDR3 length is 13 residues. J was trimmed by 5 bases and V by 3 bases; bases with no gene match: 4. Germline-derived CDR1 and CDR2 are PRHDT and FYEKMQ (reference sequence). Together with reference TRBV13 and TRBJ2-7, the CDR3 gives the full variable domain: AAGVIQSPRHLIKEKRETATLKCYPIPRHDTVYWYQQGPGQDPQFLISFYEKMQSDKGSIPDRFSAQQFSDYHSELNMSSLELGDSALYFCASSFGDYNEQYFGPGTRLTVT.